The clone carrying this TCR beta chain was counted a few times. Its antigen is as yet unknown. This CDR3 has 12 residues. Germline V gene lookup returns CDR1 SEHNR and CDR2 FQNEAQ (reference sequence). V lost 2 bases and J 6 bases, leaving 8 bases between the germline ends. Patients selected for sequencing had displayed CD8+CD57+ cell expansion by flow cytometry. The data were obtained in a study of CD8+CD57+ T cells in acquired aplastic anemia. Study-level information: DNA recovered from sorted CD4+ and CD8+ cells had a mean of roughly 3 ug.

Study-level findings and limits: Patients and controls shared under 30 CD8+ CDR3 sequences, highly expressed in patients.

Investigators profiled TCR beta VDJ and CDR3 from genomic DNA template. TCRdb recomputed calls from the reads with MiXCR, one row per CDR3 protein. The profile shows roughly 220,000 distinct CDR3 sequences, approximately 60% of them singletons. The TCR was taken from a human donor with aplastic anemia. The J gene is TRBJ2-7, the V gene TRBV7-9; D gene unclear. The source material was sorted CD4+, CD8+, or CD8+CD57+ T cells (not recorded which) from PBMCs. CDR3 DNA: TGTGCCAGCAGCTTAAAAGTAGCCGAGCAGTACTTC. Residues: CASSLKVAEQYF. Together with reference TRBV7-9 and TRBJ2-7, the CDR3 gives the full variable domain: DTGVSQNPRHKITKRGQNVTFRCDPISEHNRLYWYRQTLGQGPEFLTYFQNEAQLEKSRLLSDRFSAERPKGSFSTLEIQRTEQGDSAMYLCASSLKVAEQYFGPGTRLTVT.